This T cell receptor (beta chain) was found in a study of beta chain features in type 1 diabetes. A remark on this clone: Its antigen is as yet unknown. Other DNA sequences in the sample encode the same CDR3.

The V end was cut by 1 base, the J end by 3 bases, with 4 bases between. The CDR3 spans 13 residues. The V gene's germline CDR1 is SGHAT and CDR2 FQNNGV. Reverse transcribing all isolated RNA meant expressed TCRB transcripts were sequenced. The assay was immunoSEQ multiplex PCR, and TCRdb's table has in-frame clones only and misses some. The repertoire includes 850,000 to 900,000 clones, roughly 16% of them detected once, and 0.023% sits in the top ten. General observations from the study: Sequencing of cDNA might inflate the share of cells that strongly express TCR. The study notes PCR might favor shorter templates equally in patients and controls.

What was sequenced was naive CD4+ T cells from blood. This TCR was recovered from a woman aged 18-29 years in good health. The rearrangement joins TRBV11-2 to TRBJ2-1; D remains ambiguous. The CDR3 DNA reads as TGTGCCAGCAGCTTAGCGCTCTACAATGAGCAGTTCTTC. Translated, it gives CASSLALYNEQFF.